This T cell receptor (beta chain) was profiled in a study of OX40 agonist ivuxolimab in advanced cancers. Germline CDR1 and CDR2: LNHDA and SQIVND (reference sequence). The CDR3 sequence is 14 residues long. Trimming took off 2 bases at V and 0 bases at J, with 6 bases between the two ends. Profiling relied on immunoSEQ multiplex PCR, and the TCRdb table lists in-frame clones only, not all of them. The sample shows some 60,000 clones, about nine tenths of them seen only once. This specimen was CD4+ or CD8+ T cells sorted from blood, taken in a trial of the OX40 agonist ivuxolimab. The rearrangement uses TRBV19 and TRBJ2-3; D gene uncertain. This TCR was sampled from an adult with an advanced solid tumor such as melanoma, head and neck, liver or kidney cancer. CDR3 loop: CASSITGSTDTQYF. CDR3 in DNA: TGTGCCAGTAGTATAACCGGGAGCACAGATACGCAGTATTTT.